This T cell receptor (beta chain) was found in a study of Ad26.COV2.S vaccination and SARS-CoV-2 variants. Study overall: The donor participated in the COV1001 trial, in its Ad26.COV2.S arm. Once, or twice with 56 days between doses, Ad26.COV2.S was given intramuscularly.

The protocol was immunoSEQ multiplex PCR, while the TCRdb copy is restricted to in-frame clones and leaves out a portion. Here the sample spans 250,000 to 300,000 clones, about 89% being singletons. The sample's treatment: around 19 received Ad26.COV2.S at low or high dose, single or two shots; a few received placebo; per-sample allocation not given. Sampling happened 63 days after the first vaccine or placebo injection. J lost 5 bases, V lost 6 bases, and 6 bases had no gene match. This CDR3 contains 13 residues. The study's findings and limits: Similar non-spike TCR breadth was seen in vaccine and placebo recipients.

As to this clone: Its specificity is unknown.

The chain has TRBV12-3 or TRBV12-4 and TRBJ2-5; 7 bases map to TRBD2. This sequence was found in a person aged 18-60 years who received the Ad26.COV2.S COVID-19 vaccine or a placebo. The sequenced sample was peripheral blood, obtained in a trial of Ad26.COV2.S vaccine versus placebo. In DNA, the CDR3 is TGTGCCAGCAGCCAGCGGGAAATGGAGACCCAGTACTTC. Protein: CASSQREMETQYF.